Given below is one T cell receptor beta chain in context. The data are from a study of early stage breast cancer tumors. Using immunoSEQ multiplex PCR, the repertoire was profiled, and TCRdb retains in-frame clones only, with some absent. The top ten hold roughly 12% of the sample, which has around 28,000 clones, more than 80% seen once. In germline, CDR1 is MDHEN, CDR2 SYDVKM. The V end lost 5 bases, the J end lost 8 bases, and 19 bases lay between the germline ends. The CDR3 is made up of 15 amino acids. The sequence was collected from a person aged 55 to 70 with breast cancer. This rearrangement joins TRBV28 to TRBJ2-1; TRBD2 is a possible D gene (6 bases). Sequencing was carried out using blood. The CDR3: CASSTAGSTVDEQFF. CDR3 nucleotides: TGTGCCAGCAGTACCGCGGGGAGCACAGTTGATGAGCAGTTCTTC.